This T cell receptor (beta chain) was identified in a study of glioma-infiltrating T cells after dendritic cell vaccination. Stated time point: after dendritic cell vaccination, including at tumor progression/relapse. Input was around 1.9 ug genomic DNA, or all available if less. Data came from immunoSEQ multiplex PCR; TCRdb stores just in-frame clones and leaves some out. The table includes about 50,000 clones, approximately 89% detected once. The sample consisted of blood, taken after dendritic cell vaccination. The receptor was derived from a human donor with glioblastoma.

The CDR3 coding sequence is TGTGCCAGCTCACCAAAAGTTCCTAGCGGGGTGTCGGAGCAGTTCTTC. Its translation is CASSPKVPSGVSEQFF. The rearrangement joins TRBV18 to TRBJ2-1; 9 positions agree with TRBD2. CDR1 is KGHSH, CDR2 LQKENI, per germline. The CDR3 runs 16 residues. V shed 2 bases and J 10 bases; nucleotides not matched to a gene: 12.